These 25 T cell receptor beta chains were all obtained from the same sample, sequenced in a study of T cell responses to AZD1222 COVID-19 vaccine. Here immunoSEQ multiplex PCR was the method, and the copy in TCRdb shows in-frame clones only, minus some. This sample has about 130,000 clones; 93% occur once, and the top ten carry approximately 3.1%. Here the sequenced sample was peripheral blood, taken on day 0 of AZD1222 vaccination. These receptors all stem from an adult in good health.

The genes are TRBV11-1 and TRBJ2-7; TRBD2 is a possible D gene (6 bases). Trimming shortened V by 5 bases and J by 5 bases, and 22 bases separated the two germline ends. This CDR3 spans 16 amino acids. Germline CDR1 is SGHAT and CDR2 is FQDESV (reference sequence). In nucleotides, the CDR3 is TGTGCCAGCAGCACCTCACGATTGCGGGAAACGGACGAGCAGTACTTC. As protein: CASSTSRLRETDEQYF.

This clone was counted a few times. The chain couples TRBV25-1 to TRBJ2-1, with D unresolved. In germline, CDR1 is MGHDK, CDR2 SYGVNS. The CDR3 extends over 13 amino acids. The V gene lost 7 bases and the J gene lost 5 bases, with 12 bases spanning the gap. The CDR3 loop reads CASTPYVNNEQFF. The CDR3 region has the DNA TGTGCCAGCACCCCGTATGTGAACAATGAGCAGTTCTTC.

J is TRBJ1-5 and V is TRBV30; no reliable D call. The V and J ends lost 4 bases and 6 bases respectively, with 10 bases between them. Per the germline V gene, CDR1 is GTSNPN and CDR2 is SVGIG (reference sequence). The CDR3 sequence is 12 residues long. Here the CDR3 reads CAWKKVGQPQHF. The CDR3 coding sequence is TGTGCCTGGAAGAAGGTGGGTCAGCCCCAGCATTTT. Using reference TRBV30 and TRBJ1-5 for the parts outside the CDR3, the full variable domain is SQTIHQWPATLVQPVGSPLSLECTVEGTSNPNLYWYRQAAGRGLQLLFYSVGIGQISSEVPQNLSASRPQDRQFILSSKKLLLSDSGFYLCAWKKVGQPQHFGDGTRLSIL.

The CDR3 nucleotides are TGTGCCAGCAGTCAAGGACTAGTCGGCTACAATGAGCAGTTCTTC. It yields the protein CASSQGLVGYNEQFF. The chain combines TRBV27 with TRBJ2-1, with TRBD2 matching over 7 bases. This CDR3 has 15 residues. CDR1 and CDR2 from the germline V gene are MNHEY and SMNVEV (reference sequence). V shed 5 bases, J shed 3 bases, and the junction held 7 bases outside the gene matches.

This chain joins TRBV5-1 and TRBJ2-5; D possibly corresponds to TRBD1 (5 bases). Trimming pared 0 bases from V and 5 bases from J, leaving 8 bases between. The CDR3 is 13 amino acids. CDR1 and CDR2 from the germline V gene are SGHRS and YFSETQ. For the CDR3, the DNA is TGCGCCAGCAGCTTGGAGGGGTTCGAGACCCAGTACTTC. This sequence encodes CASSLEGFETQYF.

The rearrangement joins TRBV6-5 to TRBJ2-1; tentatively, D is TRBD1 or TRBD2 (5 bases each). Trimming removed 5 bases at V and 2 bases at J, with 10 bases between. Per germline, CDR1 MNHEY and CDR2 SVGAGI. This CDR3 has 14 amino acids. The CDR3 loop is CASSPGTAYNEQFF. CDR3 nucleotides: TGTGCCAGCAGTCCGGGGACGGCCTACAATGAGCAGTTCTTC.

This chain uses TRBV18 with TRBJ2-4; TRBD2 matches 7 bases. The V gene end was trimmed by 0 bases and the J gene end by 4 bases; junction bases not matched to a gene: 6. This CDR3 region has 16 residues. The V gene's germline CDR1 is KGHSH and CDR2 LQKENI. The chain's CDR3 is CASSPPMAGVKNIQYF. DNA for the CDR3: TGTGCCAGCTCACCACCGATGGCGGGGGTAAAAAACATTCAGTACTTC.

The chain carries TRBV19 and TRBJ2-3, with 8 bases identical to TRBD2. After removal of 5 bases from V and 4 bases from J, the junction contained 8 bases not matched to a gene. Germline CDR1 LNHDA, CDR2 SQIVND (reference sequence). The CDR3 covers 15 residues. The DNA of the CDR3 is TGTGCCAGTAGTTGGGCCGGGAGGGCCGCAGATACGCAGTATTTT. As protein: CASSWAGRAADTQYF.

The rearrangement uses TRBV5-6 and TRBJ2-1; 9 bases map to TRBD1. Trimming removed 3 bases from V and 6 bases from J; junction bases left unmatched: 13. The CDR3 sequence is 17 residues long. Germline V CDR1 and CDR2: SGHDT, YYEEEE. CDR3 sequence reads: CASSWGPGQGIGNEQFF. CDR3 DNA sequence: TGTGCCAGCAGCTGGGGCCCGGGACAGGGAATTGGCAATGAGCAGTTCTTC. Combining the CDR3 with reference TRBV5-6 and TRBJ2-1 gives the whole variable domain DAGVTQSPTHLIKTRGQQVTLRCSPKSGHDTVSWYQQALGQGPQFIFQYYEEEERQRGNFPDRFSGHQFPNYSSELNVNALLLGDSALYLCASSWGPGQGIGNEQFFGPGTRLTVL.

The chain combines TRBV7-9 with TRBJ2-2; D is undetermined. Germline CDR1 reads SEHNR; CDR2 reads FQNEAQ (reference sequence). Deletions cut 5 bases from V and 6 bases from J, with 22 bases between. The CDR3 runs 17 residues. For the CDR3, the DNA is TGTGCCAGCAGCCGCCCTCCCATATACGTCACCGCCGGGGAGCTGTTTTTT. Translated, it gives CASSRPPIYVTAGELFF. Supplemented by reference TRBV7-9 and TRBJ2-2, the full variable domain reads DTGVSQNPRHKITKRGQNVTFRCDPISEHNRLYWYRQTLGQGPEFLTYFQNEAQLEKSRLLSDRFSAERPKGSFSTLEIQRTEQGDSAMYLCASSRPPIYVTAGELFFGEGSRLTVL.

The gene calls are TRBV28 and TRBJ1-4, with D unclear. Trimming cost V 8 bases and J 5 bases, with 18 bases left between them. CDR3 length equals 15 residues. Per the germline V gene, CDR1 is MDHEN and CDR2 is SYDVKM. Here the CDR3 reads CASCGPQAPNEKLFF. DNA of the CDR3: TGTGCCAGCTGCGGACCACAAGCACCAAATGAAAAACTGTTTTTT.

This chain uses TRBV18 with TRBJ2-1; 7 bases match TRBD2. Germline CDR1 and CDR2: KGHSH and LQKENI. Trimming removed 3 bases from V and 2 bases from J; junction bases left unmatched: 4. CDR3 length: 15 residues. For the CDR3, the DNA is TGTGCCAGCTCACCGAGCGGGGAAGCCTACAATGAGCAGTTCTTC. Amino acid sequence: CASSPSGEAYNEQFF.

This rearrangement joins TRBV6-2 or TRBV6-3 to TRBJ1-5; D gene uncertain. V was trimmed by 0 bases and J by 6 bases, leaving 9 bases between them. In germline, CDR1 is MNHEY, CDR2 SVGEGT. The CDR3 loop spans 14 amino acids. CDR3 region: CASSYSPPSQPQHF. The CDR3 region has the DNA TGTGCCAGCAGTTACTCGCCCCCAAGTCAGCCCCAGCATTTT.

The chain joins TRBV7-9 to TRBJ1-1; D is uncertain. V was pared by 5 bases and J by 1 base, with 8 bases between. Germline V lookup: CDR1 SEHNR, CDR2 FQNEAQ (reference sequence). This CDR3 spans 13 amino acids. As DNA, the CDR3 is TGTGCCAGCAGCCCAGGAACGAACACTGAAGCTTTCTTT. This translates into CASSPGTNTEAFF. Full variable domain (missing parts from reference TRBV7-9 and TRBJ1-1): DTGVSQNPRHKITKRGQNVTFRCDPISEHNRLYWYRQTLGQGPEFLTYFQNEAQLEKSRLLSDRFSAERPKGSFSTLEIQRTEQGDSAMYLCASSPGTNTEAFFGQGTRLTVV.

This clone has only a few counts. This chain connects TRBV5-5 to TRBJ2-1; TRBD2 matches at 15 bases. The CDR3 spans 17 residues. V was clipped by 4 bases and J by 6 bases; unmatched bases: 8. Germline V gives CDR1 SGHKS, CDR2 YYEKEE (reference sequence). In DNA form, the CDR3 reads TGTGCCAGCAGCCAAAGACTGGGACTAGCGGGGGGCAATGAGCAGTTCTTC. This encodes CASSQRLGLAGGNEQFF.

This chain links TRBV6-1 with TRBJ1-2; 7 bases line up with TRBD1. Germline lookup yields CDR1 MNHNS and CDR2 SASEGT. The CDR3 totals 16 residues. The trim removed 4 bases at V and 2 bases at J, leaving 10 bases unmatched. The CDR3 region is CASSGPGGIRNYGYTF. The CDR3, as DNA: TGTGCCAGCAGTGGTCCAGGGGGAATCAGAAACTATGGCTACACCTTC.

The rearrangement uses TRBV6-2 or TRBV6-3 and TRBJ2-1, with D perhaps TRBD2 (5 bases). Germline CDR1 and CDR2: MNHEY and SVGEGT. Trimming pared 4 bases from V and 6 bases from J, leaving 16 bases between. This CDR3 is 15 amino acids long. CDR3: CASSSLGADLNEQFF. The CDR3 bases are TGTGCCAGCAGTTCCCTGGGAGCGGATCTCAATGAGCAGTTCTTC.

The chain is built from TRBV7-9 and TRBJ1-2; D gene uncertain. Germline CDR1 is SEHNR and CDR2 is FQNEAQ (reference sequence). The germline V and J ends were trimmed by 5 bases and 0 bases, with 13 bases remaining between them. The CDR3 extends over 15 amino acids. CDR3 in amino acids: CASSLQTQANYGYTF. CDR3 in DNA: TGTGCCAGCAGCCTACAGACACAAGCTAACTATGGCTACACCTTC.

J is TRBJ2-3 and V is TRBV7-9, with TRBD2 identical over 7 bases. The V and J ends lost 1 base and 4 bases, in that order; junction bases with no gene match: 5. The CDR3 spans 15 residues. Germline CDR1 SEHNR, CDR2 FQNEAQ (reference sequence). The CDR3 nucleotides read TGTGCCAGCAGCTTAGGTGCGGGAGAGGCAGATACGCAGTATTTT. It yields the protein CASSLGAGEADTQYF.

The chain joins TRBV14 to TRBJ1-1; the D gene is possibly TRBD1 (6 bases). This CDR3 comprises 14 residues. CDR1 is SGHDN, CDR2 FVKESK, per germline. Trimming shortened V by 6 bases and J by 3 bases, and 14 bases separated the two germline ends. The CDR3 DNA reads TGTGCCAGCAGACCAGCGACAGGTTACACTGAAGCTTTCTTT. Its translation: CASRPATGYTEAFF.

V usage is TRBV19 and J usage is TRBJ1-6; D gene ambiguous. CDR1 LNHDA and CDR2 SQIVND come from the germline V gene (reference sequence). CDR3 length equals 15 residues. V was clipped by 9 bases and J by 5 bases, with 17 bases between them. CDR3 DNA: TGTGCCAGGTCCGATCGGGCCACGGATAATTCACCCCTCCACTTT. Its translation is CARSDRATDNSPLHF.

V and J are TRBV2 and TRBJ2-5; the D is unclear. V was pared by 6 bases and J by 5 bases, with 19 bases between. This CDR3 has 15 amino acids. The germline V gene encodes CDR1 SNHLY and CDR2 FYNNEI. The CDR3 here is CASRRLPHFGETQYF. The CDR3 region has the DNA TGTGCCAGCAGGCGCCTGCCCCACTTCGGGGAGACCCAGTACTTC.

The V call is TRBV5-1, the J call TRBJ1-1; 8 nucleotides agree with TRBD1. The CDR3 is 15 residues long. CDR1 and CDR2 (germline): SGHRS, YFSETQ. V gave up 0 bases and J gave up 6 bases; unmatched junction bases: 7. CDR3 sequence: CASSLGTGRGPEAFF. DNA for the CDR3: TGCGCCAGCAGCTTGGGGACAGGGAGAGGCCCTGAAGCTTTCTTT.

The chain has TRBV4-2 and TRBJ1-5; D is ambiguous. Trimming took off 0 bases at V and 0 bases at J, with 12 bases between the two ends. Germline assignment: CDR1 LGHNA and CDR2 YNFKEQ. The CDR3 loop spans 17 amino acids. CDR3 DNA: TGTGCCAGCAGCCAAGATAGATCTCTAAGTAGCAATCAGCCCCAGCATTTT. Translation gives CASSQDRSLSSNQPQHF.

This chain uses TRBV28 with TRBJ1-2; TRBD1 is a possible D gene (5 bases). The germline gives CDR1 MDHEN, CDR2 SYDVKM. This CDR3 region has 14 residues. Trimming cost V 2 bases and J 4 bases, with 11 bases left between them. The DNA for the CDR3 is TGTGCCAGCAGTTTAACGGGGGACGGCTATGGCTACACCTTC. Translated: CASSLTGDGYGYTF.